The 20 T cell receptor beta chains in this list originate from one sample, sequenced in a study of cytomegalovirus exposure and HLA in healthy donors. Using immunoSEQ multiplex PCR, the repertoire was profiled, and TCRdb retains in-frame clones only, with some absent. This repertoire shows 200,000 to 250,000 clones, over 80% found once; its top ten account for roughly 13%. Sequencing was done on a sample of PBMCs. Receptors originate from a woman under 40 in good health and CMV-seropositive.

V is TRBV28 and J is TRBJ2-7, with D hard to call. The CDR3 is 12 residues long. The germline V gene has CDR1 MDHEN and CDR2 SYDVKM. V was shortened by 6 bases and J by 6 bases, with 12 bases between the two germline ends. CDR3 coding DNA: TGTGCCAGCAGCCGTCCAGCAGGCGAGCAGTACTTC. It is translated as CASSRPAGEQYF.

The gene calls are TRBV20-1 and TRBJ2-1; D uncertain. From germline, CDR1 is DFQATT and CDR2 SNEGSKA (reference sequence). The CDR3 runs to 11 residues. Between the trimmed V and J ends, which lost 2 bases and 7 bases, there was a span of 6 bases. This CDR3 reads CSARLSNEQFF. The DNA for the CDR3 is TGCAGTGCTAGACTTAGTAATGAGCAGTTCTTC.

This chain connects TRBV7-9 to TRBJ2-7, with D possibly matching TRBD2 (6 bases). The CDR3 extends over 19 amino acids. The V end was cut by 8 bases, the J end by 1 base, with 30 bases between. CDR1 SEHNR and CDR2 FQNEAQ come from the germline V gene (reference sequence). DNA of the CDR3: TGTGCCAGCCCCATTCCTCCCCCCTCTTCTAGCGAGTATTCCTACGAGCAGTACTTC. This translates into CASPIPPPSSSEYSYEQYF. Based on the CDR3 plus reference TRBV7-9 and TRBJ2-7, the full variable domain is DTGVSQNPRHKITKRGQNVTFRCDPISEHNRLYWYRQTLGQGPEFLTYFQNEAQLEKSRLLSDRFSAERPKGSFSTLEIQRTEQGDSAMYLCASPIPPPSSSEYSYEQYFGPGTRLTVT.

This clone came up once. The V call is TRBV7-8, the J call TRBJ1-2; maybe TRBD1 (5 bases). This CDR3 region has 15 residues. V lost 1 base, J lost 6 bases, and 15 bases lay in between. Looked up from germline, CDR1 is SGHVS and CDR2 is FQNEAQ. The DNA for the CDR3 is TGTGCCAGCAGCTTAGAGAGCGGGGGTCCGGATGGCTACACCTTC. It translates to CASSLESGGPDGYTF.

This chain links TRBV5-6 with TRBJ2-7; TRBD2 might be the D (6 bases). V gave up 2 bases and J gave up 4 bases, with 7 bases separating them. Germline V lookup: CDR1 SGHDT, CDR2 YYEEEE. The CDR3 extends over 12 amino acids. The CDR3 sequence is CASSFGGYEQYF. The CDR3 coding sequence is TGTGCCAGCAGCTTTGGAGGGTACGAGCAGTACTTC. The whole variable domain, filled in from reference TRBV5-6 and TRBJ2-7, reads DAGVTQSPTHLIKTRGQQVTLRCSPKSGHDTVSWYQQALGQGPQFIFQYYEEEERQRGNFPDRFSGHQFPNYSSELNVNALLLGDSALYLCASSFGGYEQYFGPGTRLTVT.

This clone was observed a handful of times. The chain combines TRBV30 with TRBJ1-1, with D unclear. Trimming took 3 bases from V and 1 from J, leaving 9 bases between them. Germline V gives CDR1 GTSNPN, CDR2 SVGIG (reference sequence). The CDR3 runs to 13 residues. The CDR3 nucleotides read TGTGCCTGGAGGAACCGGGGGAACACTGAAGCTTTCTTT. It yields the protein CAWRNRGNTEAFF. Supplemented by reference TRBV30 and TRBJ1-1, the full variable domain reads SQTIHQWPATLVQPVGSPLSLECTVEGTSNPNLYWYRQAAGRGLQLLFYSVGIGQISSEVPQNLSASRPQDRQFILSSKKLLLSDSGFYLCAWRNRGNTEAFFGQGTRLTVV.

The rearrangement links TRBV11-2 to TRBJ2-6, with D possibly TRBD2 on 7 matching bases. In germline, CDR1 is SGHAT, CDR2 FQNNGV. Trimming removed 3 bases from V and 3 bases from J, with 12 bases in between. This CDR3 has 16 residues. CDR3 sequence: CASSFTGGFGANVLTF. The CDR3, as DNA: TGTGCCAGCAGCTTTACGGGGGGCTTTGGGGCCAACGTCCTGACTTTC. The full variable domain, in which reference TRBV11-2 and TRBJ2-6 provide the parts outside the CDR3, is EAGVAQSPRYKIIEKRQSVAFWCNPISGHATLYWYQQILGQGPKLLIQFQNNGVVDDSQLPKDRFSAERLKGVDSTLKIQPAKLEDSAVYLCASSFTGGFGANVLTFGAGSRLTVL.

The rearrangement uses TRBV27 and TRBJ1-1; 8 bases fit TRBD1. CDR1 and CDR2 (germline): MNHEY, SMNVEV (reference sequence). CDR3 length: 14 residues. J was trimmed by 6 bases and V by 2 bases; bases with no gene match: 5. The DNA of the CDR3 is TGTGCCAGCAGTTTAAACAGGGGGGACGCTGAAGCTTTCTTT. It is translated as CASSLNRGDAEAFF.

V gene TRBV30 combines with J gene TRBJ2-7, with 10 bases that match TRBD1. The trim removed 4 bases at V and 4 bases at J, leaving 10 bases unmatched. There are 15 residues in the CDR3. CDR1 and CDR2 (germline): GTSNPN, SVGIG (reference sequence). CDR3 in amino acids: CAWIDRGRFPYEQYF. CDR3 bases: TGTGCCTGGATCGACAGGGGGCGTTTTCCGTACGAGCAGTACTTC.

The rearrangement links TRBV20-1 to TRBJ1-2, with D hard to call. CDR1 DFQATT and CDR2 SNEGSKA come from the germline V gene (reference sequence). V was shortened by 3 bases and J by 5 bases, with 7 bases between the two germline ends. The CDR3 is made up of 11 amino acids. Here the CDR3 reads CSASPGYGYTF. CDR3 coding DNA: TGCAGTGCTAGCCCCGGGTATGGCTACACCTTC.

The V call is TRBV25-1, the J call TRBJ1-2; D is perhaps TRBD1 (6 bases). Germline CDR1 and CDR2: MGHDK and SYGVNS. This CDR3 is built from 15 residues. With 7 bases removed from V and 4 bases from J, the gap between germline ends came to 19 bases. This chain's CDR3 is CASKSRSGAGYGYTF. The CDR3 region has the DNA TGTGCCAGCAAGTCTCGATCAGGGGCAGGCTATGGCTACACCTTC.

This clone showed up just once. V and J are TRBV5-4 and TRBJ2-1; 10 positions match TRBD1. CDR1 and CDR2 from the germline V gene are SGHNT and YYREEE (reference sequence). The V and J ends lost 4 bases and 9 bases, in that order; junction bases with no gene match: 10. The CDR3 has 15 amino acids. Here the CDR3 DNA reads TGTGCCAGCAGCATTTTTGGGACAGGGGTTTGTGAGCAGTTCTTC. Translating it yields CASSIFGTGVCEQFF.

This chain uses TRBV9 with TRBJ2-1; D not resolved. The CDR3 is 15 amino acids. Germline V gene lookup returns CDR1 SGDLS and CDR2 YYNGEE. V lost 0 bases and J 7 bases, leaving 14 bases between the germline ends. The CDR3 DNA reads TGTGCCAGCAGCGTAGTTGCAGGCGCGGCGAATGAGCAGTTCTTC. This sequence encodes CASSVVAGAANEQFF.

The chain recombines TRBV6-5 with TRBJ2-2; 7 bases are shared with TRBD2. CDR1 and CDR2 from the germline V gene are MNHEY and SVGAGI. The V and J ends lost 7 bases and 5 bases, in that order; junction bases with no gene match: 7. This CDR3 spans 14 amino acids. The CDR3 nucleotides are TGTGCCAGCACCCCGGGAGGTCTTACCGGGGAGCTGTTTTTT. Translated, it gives CASTPGGLTGELFF.

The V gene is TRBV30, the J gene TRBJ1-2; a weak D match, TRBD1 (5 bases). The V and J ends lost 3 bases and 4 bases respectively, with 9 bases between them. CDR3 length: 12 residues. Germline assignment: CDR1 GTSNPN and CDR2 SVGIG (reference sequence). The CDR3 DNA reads TGTGCCTGGAGCCGGGGGGGCTATGGCTACACCTTC. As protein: CAWSRGGYGYTF.

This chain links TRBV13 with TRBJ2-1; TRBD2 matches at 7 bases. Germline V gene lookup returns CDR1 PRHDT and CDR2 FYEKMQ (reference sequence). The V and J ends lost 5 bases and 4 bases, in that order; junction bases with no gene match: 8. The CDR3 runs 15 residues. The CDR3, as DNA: TGTGCCAGCAGCCCCCGAGGACTAGGGTACAATGAGCAGTTCTTC. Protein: CASSPRGLGYNEQFF.

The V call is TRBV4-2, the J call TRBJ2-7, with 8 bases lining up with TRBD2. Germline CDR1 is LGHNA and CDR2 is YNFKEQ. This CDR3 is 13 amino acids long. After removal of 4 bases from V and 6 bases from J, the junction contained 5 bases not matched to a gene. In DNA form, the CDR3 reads TGTGCCAGCAGCCGGGACGGGACTAGCGAGCAGTACTTC. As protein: CASSRDGTSEQYF.

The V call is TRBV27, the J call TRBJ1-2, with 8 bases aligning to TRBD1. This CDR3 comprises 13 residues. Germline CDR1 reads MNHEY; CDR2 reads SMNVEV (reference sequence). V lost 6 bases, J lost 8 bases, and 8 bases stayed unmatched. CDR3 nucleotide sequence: TGTGCCAGCAGCCCAGGACAGGGACTGGGCTACACCTTC. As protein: CASSPGQGLGYTF.

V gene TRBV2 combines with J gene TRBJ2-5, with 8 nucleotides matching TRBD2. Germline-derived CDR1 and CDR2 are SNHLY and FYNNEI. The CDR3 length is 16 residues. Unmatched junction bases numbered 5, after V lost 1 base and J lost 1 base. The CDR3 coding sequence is TGTGCCAGCAGTGAAGAAGCGGGAGTTTTCCAAGAGACCCAGTACTTC. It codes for CASSEEAGVFQETQYF. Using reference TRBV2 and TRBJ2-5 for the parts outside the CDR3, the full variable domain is EPEVTQTPSHQVTQMGQEVILRCVPISNHLYFYWYRQILGQKVEFLVSFYNNEISEKSEIFDDQFSVERPDGSNFTLKIRSTKLEDSAMYFCASSEEAGVFQETQYFGPGTRLLVL.

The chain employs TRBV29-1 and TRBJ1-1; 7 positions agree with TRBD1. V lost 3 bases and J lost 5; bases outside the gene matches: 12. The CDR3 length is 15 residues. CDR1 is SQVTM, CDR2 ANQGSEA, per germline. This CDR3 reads CSVEAGGIKETEAFF. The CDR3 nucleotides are TGCAGCGTTGAGGCAGGGGGTATCAAGGAAACTGAAGCTTTCTTT.